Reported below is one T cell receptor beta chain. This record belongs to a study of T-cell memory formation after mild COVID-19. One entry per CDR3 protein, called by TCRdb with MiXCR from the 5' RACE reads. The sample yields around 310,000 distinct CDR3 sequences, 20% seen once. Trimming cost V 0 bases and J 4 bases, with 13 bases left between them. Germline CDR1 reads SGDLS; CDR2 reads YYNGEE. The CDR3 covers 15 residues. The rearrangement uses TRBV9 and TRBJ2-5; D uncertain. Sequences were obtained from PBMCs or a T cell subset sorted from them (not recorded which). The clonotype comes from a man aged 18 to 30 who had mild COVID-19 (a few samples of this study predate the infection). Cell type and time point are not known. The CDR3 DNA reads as TGTGCCAGCAGCGTAGGGGGTACTATACCAGAGACCCAGTACTTC. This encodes CASSVGGTIPETQYF.